A selection of T cell receptor beta chains follows, all from one sample in a study of siplizumab effects on memory and regulatory T cells. Measured with immunoSEQ multiplex PCR; TCRdb has only the in-frame clones, and not every one. In the table there are over 65,000 clones, 93% of which are singletons. Sequencing was performed on CD8+ T cells sorted from blood. Receptor source: a human donor in good health. Both conserved end residues are part of each CDR3. The order of the fields is J gene, CDR3 length, V gene, clone size, D gene, CDR3 DNA, CDR3 protein. A D gene is named only where the DNA matches it firmly. Only part of the rows carry a size: once, few, many, or a class if the clone is expanded.

TRBJ1-5,16,TRBV6-5,NA,TRBD1,TGTGCCAGCAGTTACTTATCGGACAGGGGGGATCAGCCCCAGCATTTT,CASSYLSDRGDQPQHF
TRBJ2-3,15,TRBV7-9,NA,TRBD1,TGTGCCAGCAGCTCCTCGACAGGGGGCTCAGATACGCAGTATTTT,CASSSSTGGSDTQYF
TRBJ2-5,13,TRBV11-1,NA,NA,TGTGCCAGCAGCTTAGGGGGCCGAGAGACCCAGTACTTC,CASSLGGRETQYF
TRBJ2-3,14,TRBV9,NA,TRBD1,TGTGCCAGCAGCGTCGGACAGGGAACAGATACGCAGTATTTT,CASSVGQGTDTQYF
TRBJ2-7,11,TRBV29-1,once,NA,TGCAGCGTTGTAGGGGTGTACGAGCAGTACTTC,CSVVGVYEQYF
TRBJ2-1,13,TRBV27,NA,NA,TGTGCCAGCTGTCTCAACTTTGGCAATGAGCAGTTCTTC,CASCLNFGNEQFF
TRBJ1-4,14,TRBV6-5,NA,TRBD1,TGTGCCAGCAGTTTCGGACAGGGGGCAGAAAAACTGTTTTTT,CASSFGQGAEKLFF
TRBJ1-1,13,TRBV28,NA,TRBD1,TGTGCCAGCAGTTTTGACAGGGGCTCTGAAGCTTTCTTT,CASSFDRGSEAFF
TRBJ1-2,14,TRBV28,NA,TRBD1,TGTGCCAGCAGTCCCCAGGGGGGGATCTATGGCTACACCTTC,CASSPQGGIYGYTF
TRBJ1-5,16,TRBV2,NA,NA,TGTGCCAGCAGTGAAACCCGAGGTGGGGCCGGGCAGCCCCAGCATTTT,CASSETRGGAGQPQHF
TRBJ2-1,13,TRBV25-1,NA,NA,TGTGCCAGCGACGGGAGCTCCTACAATGAGCAGTTCTTC,CASDGSSYNEQFF
TRBJ2-1,15,TRBV6-5,NA,NA,TGTGCCAGCAGTTCCCAGACAGGTCTCTACAATGAGCAGTTCTTC,CASSSQTGLYNEQFF
TRBJ2-1,13,TRBV6-4,NA,NA,TGTGCCAGCAGCCCCGGGACTGACAATGAGCAGTTCTTC,CASSPGTDNEQFF
TRBJ1-1,13,TRBV6-5,NA,NA,TGTGCCAGCAGTTACTCTCTGAACACTGAAGCTTTCTTT,CASSYSLNTEAFF
TRBJ2-1,12,TRBV27,NA,NA,TGTGCCAGCTGGTTGCTAGCCAATGAGCAGTTCTTC,CASWLLANEQFF
TRBJ2-2,14,TRBV5-6,NA,NA,TGTGCCAGCAGCTTGGGACAGCGAGGCGGGGAGCTGTTTTTT,CASSLGQRGGELFF
TRBJ1-6,11,TRBV7-9,NA,NA,TGTGCCAGCAGCTTAGATTCACCCCTCCACTTT,CASSLDSPLHF
TRBJ1-1,14,TRBV4-3,NA,NA,TGCGCCAGCAGCCAAGGTGGGGGGGGGACTGAAGCTTTCTTT,CASSQGGGGTEAFF
TRBJ1-4,18,TRBV4-2,NA,TRBD1,TGTGCCAGTAGCCAAGAAGTGGAGCCTGACAGGGAGAATGAAAAACTGTTTTTT,CASSQEVEPDRENEKLFF
TRBJ1-4,17,TRBV6-1,NA,NA,TGTGCCAGCAGTGAAAAGGCAGAGGCAGGGCATAATGAAAAACTGTTTTTT,CASSEKAEAGHNEKLFF
TRBJ1-5,12,TRBV19,few,NA,TGTGCCAGTAGTATCGGGGCTCAGCCCCAGCATTTT,CASSIGAQPQHF
TRBJ2-7,15,TRBV4-3,NA,NA,TGCGCCAGCAGCCAAGATCTTGGGCTTTGGTACGAGCAGTACTTC,CASSQDLGLWYEQYF
TRBJ1-2,14,TRBV7-3,NA,NA,TGTGCCAGCAGCCCCTTAGGGGCAGGGGATGGCTACACCTTC,CASSPLGAGDGYTF
TRBJ1-5,13,TRBV5-4,NA,NA,TGTGCCAGCAGCTTGCTCCCAAATCAGCCCCAGCATTTT,CASSLLPNQPQHF
TRBJ1-4,16,TRBV4-3,NA,NA,TGCGCCAGCAGCCAACAACACAGGGAGGAGAGCGAAAAACTGTTTTTT,CASSQQHREESEKLFF
TRBJ1-5,13,TRBV30,few,NA,TGTGCCTGGAGTGTAGGGGGGGACCAGCCCCAGCATTTT,CAWSVGGDQPQHF
TRBJ2-1,14,TRBV19,NA,TRBD1,TGTGCCAGTAAACGGACAGGGGTCCTAAATGAGCAGTTCTTC,CASKRTGVLNEQFF
TRBJ1-5,15,TRBV6-1,NA,NA,TGTGCCAGCAGACCGTCCGGGGATAGCAATCAGCCCCAGCATTTT,CASRPSGDSNQPQHF
TRBJ2-1,14,TRBV15,NA,NA,TGTGCCACCAGCAGTCTTAGGGGACACAATGAGCAGTTCTTC,CATSSLRGHNEQFF
TRBJ2-1,15,TRBV10-1,NA,NA,TGCGCCAGCAGTGACGAGGGGGGGGCACTGGGTGAGCAGTTCTTC,CASSDEGGALGEQFF
TRBJ2-1,14,TRBV2,NA,NA,TGTGCCAGCAGCCCGGGACCCGGCTTAAATGAGCAGTTCTTC,CASSPGPGLNEQFF
TRBJ1-1,15,TRBV4-1,NA,NA,TGCGCCAGCAGCCGGTTGATCGGCCCGGACACTGAAGCTTTCTTT,CASSRLIGPDTEAFF
TRBJ2-3,13,TRBV7-6,NA,NA,TGTGCCAGCAGCTATGAAGGGCCAGATACGCAGTATTTT,CASSYEGPDTQYF
TRBJ2-1,15,TRBV7-6,NA,TRBD2,TGTGCCAGCAGCTTAGCTGTCGGGGGGTACAATGAGCAGTTCTTC,CASSLAVGGYNEQFF
TRBJ1-1,15,TRBV6-5,once,TRBD1,TGTGCCAGCAGGGGAGCCGGGACAGGGGGGACTGAAGCTTTCTTT,CASRGAGTGGTEAFF
TRBJ1-5,12,TRBV5-3,few,NA,TGTGCCAGAAGCTTGGGTGCGACGCCCCAGCATTTT,CARSLGATPQHF
TRBJ2-5,16,TRBV6-1,NA,TRBD1,TGTGCCAGCAGTGCGAGGACAGGATCTTCGCAAGAGACCCAGTACTTC,CASSARTGSSQETQYF
TRBJ2-2,12,TRBV6-5,NA,NA,TGTGCCATCCGACTGTACACCGGGGAGCTGTTTTTT,CAIRLYTGELFF
TRBJ1-1,13,TRBV9,NA,NA,TGTGCCAGCAGCGTAGACGGGACCATCGAAGCTTTCTTT,CASSVDGTIEAFF
TRBJ2-7,11,TRBV6-6,NA,NA,TGTGCCAGCAGCTACACGGAGGAGCAGTACTTC,CASSYTEEQYF
TRBJ1-2,15,TRBV7-9,NA,TRBD1,TGTGCCAGCAGTCCAACAGGGGGAACTAACTATGGCTACACCTTC,CASSPTGGTNYGYTF
TRBJ1-4,15,TRBV19,NA,TRBD1,TGTGCCAGTAGTCCTCCGGGACAGGGGGATGAAAAACTGTTTTTT,CASSPPGQGDEKLFF
TRBJ2-1,14,TRBV4-1,NA,NA,TGCGCCAGCAGCCAAGGAATCGGGGTGAATGAGCAGTTCTTC,CASSQGIGVNEQFF
TRBJ1-1,12,TRBV14,NA,NA,TGTGCCAGCAGCCGCTATGGGACTGAAGCTTTCTTT,CASSRYGTEAFF
TRBJ2-7,13,TRBV28,NA,NA,TGTGCCAGCAGTTTGGGGAGGGGGCACGAGCAGTACTTC,CASSLGRGHEQYF
TRBJ1-2,12,TRBV7-4,NA,TRBD1,TGTGCCAGCCCCAGGGACAGCTATGGCTACACCTTC,CASPRDSYGYTF
TRBJ1-1,13,TRBV4-1,NA,NA,TGCGCCAGCAGCCATCCAGAGAACACTGAAGCTTTCTTT,CASSHPENTEAFF
TRBJ2-5,16,TRBV11-2,NA,NA,TGTGCCAGCAGCGATTGGTACCACACAGGTGAAGAGACCCAGTACTTC,CASSDWYHTGEETQYF
TRBJ1-1,13,TRBV4-3,NA,NA,TGCGCCAGCAGCCAACGGGGCGGCACTGAAGCTTTCTTT,CASSQRGGTEAFF
TRBJ2-5,13,TRBV6-5,NA,NA,TGTGCCAGCAATAGCGGTGTACAAGAGACCCAGTACTTC,CASNSGVQETQYF
TRBJ2-3,15,TRBV30,NA,NA,TGTGCCTGGAGTGGGCAGGACTATATCACAGATACGCAGTATTTT,CAWSGQDYITDTQYF
TRBJ2-7,13,TRBV4-1,NA,NA,TGCGCCAGCAGCCAAGTGGACGGGTACGAGCAGTACTTC,CASSQVDGYEQYF
TRBJ2-2,11,TRBV9,NA,NA,TGTGCCAGCAGCGGATCGAGGGAGCTGTTTTTT,CASSGSRELFF
TRBJ2-5,18,TRBV11-3,once,TRBD2,TGTGCCAGCGCCAAGGGACTAGCGGGGACCGACGTTGAGGAGACCCAGTACTTC,CASAKGLAGTDVEETQYF
TRBJ1-6,13,TRBV19,NA,NA,TGTGCCAGTTCGGAAGGGAACAATTCACCCCTCCACTTT,CASSEGNNSPLHF